This T cell receptor (beta chain) came from a study of blood T cell repertoires in COVID-19. Study as a whole: The study drew acute and convalescent COVID-19 samples from the United States, Italy and Spain. PBMCs, B-cell-depleted T cells, or T cells provided the cDNA or gDNA that made up the material.

V lost 8 bases and J lost 2; bases outside the gene matches: 12. Germline assignment: CDR1 MNHEY and CDR2 SVGAGI. The CDR3 sequence is 15 residues long. This clone was seen a handful of times. Authors' methods: It was from reference gene primer amplification that nucleated cell counts were estimated. Assay: immunoSEQ multiplex PCR; the TCRdb copy retains only in-frame clones and omits some. The V and J calls and the clone size are those of that table, but D and trimming were determined from the DNA. Among 200,000 to 300,000 clones listed, about 88% were seen once. The sequence derives from a man in his fifties or sixties who had recovered from COVID-19. Sequencing used peripheral blood. The chain is built from TRBV6-5 and TRBJ2-7; 7 nucleotides align to TRBD1. CDR3 DNA sequence: TGTGCCAGCGCTTCGCAAGTAGGGGGCCCCTACGAGCAGTACTTC. It specifies CASASQVGGPYEQYF.